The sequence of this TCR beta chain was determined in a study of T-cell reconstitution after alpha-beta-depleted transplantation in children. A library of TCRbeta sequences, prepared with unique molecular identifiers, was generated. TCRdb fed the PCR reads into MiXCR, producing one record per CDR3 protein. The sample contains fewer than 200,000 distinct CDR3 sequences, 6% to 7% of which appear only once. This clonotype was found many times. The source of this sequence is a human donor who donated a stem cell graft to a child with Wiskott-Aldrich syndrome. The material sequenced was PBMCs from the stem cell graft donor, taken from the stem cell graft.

This CDR3 reads CASSSLLAGGYNEQFF. CDR3 nucleotides: TGCGCCAGCAGCTCTTTACTAGCGGGAGGCTACAATGAGCAGTTCTTC. The chain links TRBV5-1 to TRBJ2-1; 12 positions match TRBD2. The CDR3 loop spans 16 amino acids. The V gene's germline CDR1 is SGHRS and CDR2 YFSETQ. V was clipped by 3 bases and J by 3 bases; unmatched bases: 4.